The next 29 T cell receptor beta chains were all read from a single sample in a study of beta chain features in type 1 diabetes. As every portion of the isolated RNA was reverse transcribed, the sequencing read expressed TCRB transcripts. Clones were sequenced by immunoSEQ multiplex PCR, and TCRdb holds only the in-frame ones, with some missing. This sample has fewer than 900,000 clones, with roughly a sixth found just once. Sequenced: naive CD4+ T cells from blood. The receptors derive from a woman younger than 35 in good health.

The V gene is TRBV9, the J gene TRBJ2-1; 7 positions agree with TRBD2. Germline V gives CDR1 SGDLS, CDR2 YYNGEE. V dropped 0 bases and J dropped 6; count of bases not matched to a gene: 12. The CDR3 is 17 amino acids. CDR3 nucleotides: TGTGCCAGCAGCGTAGAGCTAGCGGTGACGCGGCCCAATGAGCAGTTCTTC. Its translation is CASSVELAVTRPNEQFF.

The gene calls are TRBV5-6 and TRBJ1-2, with a possible D match to TRBD1 (5 bases). From germline, CDR1 is SGHDT and CDR2 YYEEEE. The V end was cut by 5 bases, the J end by 2 bases, with 13 bases between. The CDR3 extends over 14 amino acids. As DNA, the CDR3 is TGTGCCAGCAGGACCGAGAGGGGCAACTATGGCTACACCTTC. Residues: CASRTERGNYGYTF.

The chain combines TRBV21-1 with TRBJ1-5; TRBD1, the D gene given by the table, was not confirmed from the DNA. TRBV21-1 is termed a pseudogene. The CDR3 has 15 residues. CDR3 bases: TGTGCCAGCAGCAAAGGCGACAGGGGAACTCAGCCCCAGCATTTT. Protein: CASSKGDRGTQPQHF.

The V and J genes are TRBV2 and TRBJ2-1; D may be TRBD2 (5 bases). With 11 bases removed from V and 6 bases from J, the gap between germline ends came to 20 bases. Per the germline V gene, CDR1 is SNHLY and CDR2 is FYNNEI. CDR3 length: 14 amino acids. This chain's CDR3 is CAGGGRYLVNEQFF. As DNA, the CDR3 is TGTGCCGGTGGCGGGCGGTACTTAGTCAATGAGCAGTTCTTC.

The V call is TRBV15, the J call TRBJ2-1; 7 bases fit TRBD2. V shed 5 bases, J shed 7 bases, and the junction held 11 bases outside the gene matches. The CDR3 sequence is 15 residues long. Germline CDR1 reads LNHNV; CDR2 reads YYDKDF (reference sequence). CDR3 sequence reads: CATSGGSDHGNEQFF. The CDR3 DNA reads as TGTGCCACCAGCGGCGGGAGCGACCACGGGAATGAGCAGTTCTTC. Full variable domain (missing parts from reference TRBV15 and TRBJ2-1): DAMVIQNPRYQVTQFGKPVTLSCSQTLNHNVMYWYQQKSSQAPKLLFHYYDKDFNNEADTPDNFQSRRPNTSFCFLDIRSPGLGDTAMYLCATSGGSDHGNEQFFGPGTRLTVL.

This sequence joins TRBV4-2 and TRBJ1-2; the D gene is possibly TRBD1 (6 bases). Between the trimmed V and J ends, which lost 1 base and 6 bases, there was a span of 18 bases. Looked up from germline, CDR1 is LGHNA and CDR2 is YNFKEQ. The CDR3 loop spans 16 amino acids. CDR3 residues: CASSQGGTGILDGYTF. The CDR3 DNA reads as TGTGCCAGCAGCCAAGGAGGTACAGGGATCCTTGATGGCTACACCTTC.

The V gene is TRBV18, the J gene TRBJ1-3; unclear D gene. In germline, CDR1 is KGHSH, CDR2 LQKENI. The CDR3 has 17 amino acids. V was shortened by 3 bases and J by 0 bases, with 15 bases between the two germline ends. CDR3 bases: TGTGCCAGCTCACCGATAGAAGGGCACATCTCTGGAAACACCATATATTTT. Translating gives CASSPIEGHISGNTIYF.

This clone was observed a few times. V is TRBV7-9 and J is TRBJ2-2; D gene unclear. The germline V and J ends were trimmed by 5 bases and 0 bases, with 16 bases remaining between them. The length of the CDR3 is 17 residues. Germline CDR1 SEHNR, CDR2 FQNEAQ (reference sequence). CDR3 protein: CASSQKRGVTNTGELFF. The CDR3 DNA reads as TGTGCCAGCAGCCAAAAACGTGGGGTAACGAACACCGGGGAGCTGTTTTTT. Using reference TRBV7-9 and TRBJ2-2 for the parts outside the CDR3, the full variable domain is DTGVSQNPRHKITKRGQNVTFRCDPISEHNRLYWYRQTLGQGPEFLTYFQNEAQLEKSRLLSDRFSAERPKGSFSTLEIQRTEQGDSAMYLCASSQKRGVTNTGELFFGEGSRLTVL.

The chain couples TRBV2 to TRBJ1-5; the D is unclear. The germline V gene has CDR1 SNHLY and CDR2 FYNNEI. The V gene lost 3 bases and the J gene lost 1 base, with 16 bases spanning the gap. The CDR3 has 17 residues. In DNA form, the CDR3 reads TGTGCCAGCAGTGACCCGAGGATTGGGCTGAGCAATCAGCCCCAGCATTTT. Protein product: CASSDPRIGLSNQPQHF.

This rearrangement joins TRBV28 to TRBJ2-1; 12 nucleotides line up with TRBD2. V shed 3 bases, J shed 4 bases, and the junction held 10 bases outside the gene matches. Germline V lookup: CDR1 MDHEN, CDR2 SYDVKM. The CDR3 runs to 18 residues. This chain's CDR3 is CASSFPTAGLAGYNEQFF. The CDR3 nucleotides are TGTGCCAGCAGTTTCCCAACCGCCGGACTAGCGGGATACAATGAGCAGTTCTTC. Full variable domain (rest looked up from reference TRBV28 and TRBJ2-1): DVKVTQSSRYLVKRTGEKVFLECVQDMDHENMFWYRQDPGLGLRLIYFSYDVKMKEKGDIPEGYSVSREKKERFSLILESASTNQTSMYLCASSFPTAGLAGYNEQFFGPGTRLTVL.

The J gene is TRBJ2-5, the V gene TRBV4-1; 10 nucleotides agree with TRBD2. This CDR3 contains 17 residues. Trimming took 1 base from V and 2 from J; bases not matched to a gene: 7. Looked up from germline, CDR1 is MGHRA and CDR2 is YSYEKL. The CDR3 sequence: CASSQVASGRGQETQYF. DNA of the CDR3: TGCGCCAGCAGCCAAGTAGCCAGCGGGAGGGGTCAAGAGACCCAGTACTTC.

V usage is TRBV4-3 and J usage is TRBJ2-3; TRBD1 might be the D (6 bases). The CDR3 contains 16 residues. Trimming stripped 0 bases from V and 11 bases from J, with 21 bases between. Germline lookup yields CDR1 LGHNA and CDR2 YSLEER. The chain's CDR3 is CASSQDTGTYGKRQYF. Written as DNA, the CDR3 is TGCGCCAGCAGCCAAGATACAGGGACCTACGGAAAGAGGCAGTATTTT.

V usage is TRBV7-3 and J usage is TRBJ2-7; D possibly corresponds to TRBD1 (5 bases). This CDR3 contains 15 residues. CDR1 is SGHTA, CDR2 FQGTGA, per germline. Between the trimmed V and J ends, which lost 5 bases and 3 bases, there was a span of 17 bases. The CDR3 DNA follows: TGTGCCAGCAGCCCGAGGACAAGTTCCCTCTACGAGCAGTACTTC. Translating gives CASSPRTSSLYEQYF.

This clone turned up a few times. This chain joins TRBV4-3 and TRBJ1-2; no reliable D call. CDR1 and CDR2 (germline): LGHNA, YSLEER. V gave up 2 bases and J gave up 8 bases, with 18 bases separating them. The CDR3 consists of 15 residues. The CDR3 spells CASSQKISMRVGYTF. CDR3 sequence (DNA): TGCGCCAGCAGCCAAAAAATCTCGATGAGGGTCGGCTACACCTTC.

The rearrangement uses TRBV7-9 and TRBJ2-5, with D unresolved. With the DNA end fitting TRBJ2-7 better, the J assignment may be wrong. The germline V gene encodes CDR1 SEHNR and CDR2 FQNEAQ (reference sequence). This CDR3 has 16 residues. The CDR3 spells CASSLGFGTLSYEQYF. CDR3 nucleotide sequence: TGTGCCAGCAGCTTAGGTTTTGGTACCCTATCCTACGAGCAGTACTTC.

Here the CDR3 reads CASSLVLQVAFF. The DNA of the CDR3 is TGTGCCAGCAGTTTAGTCCTCCAGGTCGCTTTCTTT. The chain joins TRBV28 to TRBJ1-1; D remains unclear. V was shortened by 2 bases and J by 11 bases, with 12 bases between the two germline ends. Germline V gives CDR1 MDHEN, CDR2 SYDVKM. This CDR3 spans 12 amino acids. The variable domain in full, with the rest retrieved from reference TRBV28 and TRBJ1-1, is DVKVTQSSRYLVKRTGEKVFLECVQDMDHENMFWYRQDPGLGLRLIYFSYDVKMKEKGDIPEGYSVSREKKERFSLILESASTNQTSMYLCASSLVLQVAFFGQGTRLTVV.

This clone was observed a handful of times. The V gene is TRBV14, the J gene TRBJ2-1; the D is unclear. This CDR3 has 12 amino acids. Germline CDR1 and CDR2: SGHDN and FVKESK. The germline V and J ends were trimmed by 0 bases and 6 bases, with 3 bases remaining between them. The CDR3 region has the DNA TGTGCCAGCAGCCAAGATCGCAATGAGCAGTTCTTC. This gives the protein CASSQDRNEQFF.

The genes are TRBV2 and TRBJ2-3; 12 nucleotides match TRBD2. The germline V gene encodes CDR1 SNHLY and CDR2 FYNNEI. Losses at the gene ends were 7 bases for V and 5 bases for J; bases not matched to a gene: 4. This CDR3 region has 14 residues. Here the CDR3 reads CASNPSGRVDTQYF. The DNA of the CDR3 is TGTGCCAGCAACCCTAGCGGGAGGGTAGATACGCAGTATTTT.

A note on this clone: Other DNA sequences in this specimen translate into the identical CDR3. The V gene is TRBV29-1, the J gene TRBJ2-7, with D uncertain. Trimming removed 5 bases at V and 4 bases at J, with 12 bases between. CDR1 SQVTM and CDR2 ANQGSEA come from the germline V gene. CDR3 size: 12 residues. The CDR3 spells CSVISETYEQYF. For the CDR3, the DNA is TGCAGCGTTATATCCGAAACTTACGAGCAGTACTTC.

This clone has just a few counts. V is TRBV2 and J is TRBJ1-2, with a tentative D call TRBD1 (6 bases). Germline-derived CDR1 and CDR2 are SNHLY and FYNNEI. This CDR3 has 13 amino acids. The V end was cut by 6 bases, the J end by 4 bases, with 12 bases between. Here the CDR3 DNA reads TGTGCCAGCAGCGCGACAGGTGCCTATGGCTACACCTTC. Protein product: CASSATGAYGYTF.

V gene TRBV19 combines with J gene TRBJ2-1; D unresolved. Germline V CDR1 and CDR2: LNHDA, SQIVND (reference sequence). V lost 4 bases to trimming and J lost 2 bases, with 9 bases between them. The CDR3 runs to 14 residues. CDR3 nucleotides: TGTGCCAGTAGTAAGGCCCCCGCCTACAATGAGCAGTTCTTC. This translates into CASSKAPAYNEQFF.

The chain employs TRBV5-1 and TRBJ2-6; no clear D gene. The germline CDR1 and CDR2 sequences are SGHRS and YFSETQ. V lost 0 bases to trimming and J lost 4 bases, with 14 bases between them. The CDR3 has 17 residues. CDR3 nucleotide sequence: TGCGCCAGCAGCTTGGGCAGCTCTACCCCCGGGGCCAACGTCCTGACTTTC. Its translation is CASSLGSSTPGANVLTF.

The V gene is TRBV28, the J gene TRBJ1-1; D is unresolved. Trimming left V 3 bases short and J 9 bases short, with 11 bases between. Germline V gene sequence: CDR1 MDHEN, CDR2 SYDVKM. This CDR3 has 12 residues. This CDR3 is CASSFANSKAFF. As DNA, the CDR3 is TGTGCCAGCAGTTTCGCCAATTCGAAAGCTTTCTTT.

This clone was seen more than once but under ten times. The chain employs TRBV7-9 and TRBJ2-7, with 10 bases lining up with TRBD2. J gave up 4 bases and V 3 bases, and 6 bases lay outside the gene matches. The germline V gene encodes CDR1 SEHNR and CDR2 FQNEAQ (reference sequence). The CDR3 is 15 amino acids. Here the CDR3 DNA reads TGTGCCAGCAGCTTTGGGGGACTAGCGCCGTACGAGCAGTACTTC. Encoded protein: CASSFGGLAPYEQYF.

The chain joins TRBV7-3 to TRBJ2-3; a weak D match, TRBD2 (6 bases). The V gene's germline CDR1 is SGHTA and CDR2 FQGTGA. This CDR3 has 14 amino acids. Trimming took off 4 bases at V and 2 bases at J, with 10 bases between the two ends. CDR3 loop: CASSSGLSTDTQYF. The CDR3 DNA is TGTGCCAGCAGCTCGGGACTGTCCACAGATACGCAGTATTTT.

This chain connects TRBV4-2 to TRBJ2-1; 9 bases match TRBD2. This CDR3 is built from 19 residues. Per the germline V gene, CDR1 is LGHNA and CDR2 is YNFKEQ. Trimming at V came to 4 bases and at J to 0 bases, leaving 13 bases not matched to a gene. CDR3 loop: CASSPFSTSGWSSYNEQFF. The CDR3 DNA reads TGTGCCAGCAGCCCCTTCTCCACTAGCGGGTGGAGCTCCTACAATGAGCAGTTCTTC.

The chain is built from TRBV7-8 and TRBJ1-5, with D possibly being TRBD1 (5 bases). The CDR3 totals 17 residues. In germline, CDR1 is SGHVS, CDR2 FQNEAQ. V was trimmed by 2 bases and J by 9 bases, leaving 23 bases between them. CDR3 residues: CASSLNSGMGESGPQHF. In DNA form, the CDR3 reads TGTGCCAGCAGCTTAAATAGCGGGATGGGGGAATCAGGGCCCCAGCATTTT.

Only a few counts were recorded for this clone. Here the CDR3 DNA reads TGCGCCAGCAGCCAAGTTAGGTCCAACACCGGGGAGCTGTTTTTT. It is translated as CASSQVRSNTGELFF. The gene calls are TRBV4-3 and TRBJ2-2; no firm D call. This CDR3 contains 15 residues. Germline CDR1 and CDR2: LGHNA and YSLEER. V shed 1 base and J shed 2 bases, with 8 bases lying between them.

The chain combines TRBV19 with TRBJ1-5; D gene uncertain. V was shortened by 3 bases and J by 4 bases, with 16 bases between the two germline ends. The CDR3 runs to 16 residues. Germline V lookup: CDR1 LNHDA, CDR2 SQIVND (reference sequence). The CDR3 nucleotides are TGTGCCAGTAGTATCCGGGCCAGGCCGTTTAATCAGCCCCAGCATTTT. This codes for CASSIRARPFNQPQHF.